This T cell receptor beta chain came from a study of T cell changes during pregnancy in multiple sclerosis. Here immunoSEQ multiplex PCR was the method, and the copy in TCRdb shows in-frame clones only, minus some. The sample has more than 25,000 clones, approximately 88% seen once; the top ten hold about 7.3%. The ends were cut back, 5 bases at V and 4 bases at J, with 12 bases in the middle. The CDR3 totals 14 residues. CDR1 MNHNY and CDR2 SVGAGI come from the germline V gene (reference sequence). The rearrangement joins TRBV6-6 to TRBJ1-3, with D possibly TRBD1 on 5 matching bases. The sample was CD8+ T cells from peripheral blood mononuclear cells, taken before pregnancy. This TCR was sampled from a female donor with multiple sclerosis, enrolled in a pregnancy study. The CDR3 region has the DNA TGTGCCAGCAGTCACGACAGTGAAGGAAACACCATATATTTT. It encodes CASSHDSEGNTIYF.